One and the same sample provided the 4 T cell receptor beta chains below, sequenced in a study of blood T cell repertoires in COVID-19. Assay: immunoSEQ multiplex PCR; the TCRdb copy retains only in-frame clones and omits some. The sample holds approximately 300,000 clones; about 92% are singletons and the top ten take about 18%. Sequencing used PBMCs or T cells enriched from blood (not recorded which). The origin of the receptors is a woman in her twenties or thirties who had recovered from COVID-19.

The chain links TRBV28 to TRBJ2-2; D possibly corresponds to TRBD1 (6 bases). Germline V CDR1 and CDR2: MDHEN, SYDVKM. This CDR3 is 13 amino acids long. V was pared by 6 bases and J by 3 bases, with 8 bases between. CDR3 sequence reads: CASRRTDTGELFF. The CDR3 DNA follows: TGTGCCAGCAGGCGGACAGACACCGGGGAGCTGTTTTTT.

As for this clone: The sample has other DNA sequences that encode this CDR3 too. The DNA for the CDR3 is TGTGCCAGCAGCGGGACAGTCAAAAGCCATGGCTACACCTTC. Its translation is CASSGTVKSHGYTF. The chain is built from TRBV6-5 and TRBJ1-2, with 7 bases fitting TRBD1. This CDR3 comprises 14 residues. Losses at the gene ends were 6 bases for V and 6 bases for J; bases not matched to a gene: 10. From germline, CDR1 is MNHEY and CDR2 SVGAGI.

The chain is built from TRBV9 and TRBJ1-2, with D possibly being TRBD1 (5 bases). There are 13 residues in the CDR3. V was trimmed by 4 bases and J by 8 bases, leaving 15 bases between them. Per the germline V gene, CDR1 is SGDLS and CDR2 is YYNGEE. The CDR3 region has the DNA TGTGCCAGCAGCCCCCCGGGGGGGATGGGCTACACCTTC. Amino acids: CASSPPGGMGYTF.

This clone was found a few times. The chain has TRBV19 and TRBJ2-2, with TRBD1 matching 8 bases. In germline, CDR1 is LNHDA, CDR2 SQIVND (reference sequence). V was clipped by 4 bases and J by 5 bases; unmatched bases: 9. This CDR3 is 16 amino acids long. For the CDR3, the DNA is TGTGCCAGTAGTAGAGTATGGACAGGGCGGACCGGGGAGCTGTTTTTT. Translating gives CASSRVWTGRTGELFF.